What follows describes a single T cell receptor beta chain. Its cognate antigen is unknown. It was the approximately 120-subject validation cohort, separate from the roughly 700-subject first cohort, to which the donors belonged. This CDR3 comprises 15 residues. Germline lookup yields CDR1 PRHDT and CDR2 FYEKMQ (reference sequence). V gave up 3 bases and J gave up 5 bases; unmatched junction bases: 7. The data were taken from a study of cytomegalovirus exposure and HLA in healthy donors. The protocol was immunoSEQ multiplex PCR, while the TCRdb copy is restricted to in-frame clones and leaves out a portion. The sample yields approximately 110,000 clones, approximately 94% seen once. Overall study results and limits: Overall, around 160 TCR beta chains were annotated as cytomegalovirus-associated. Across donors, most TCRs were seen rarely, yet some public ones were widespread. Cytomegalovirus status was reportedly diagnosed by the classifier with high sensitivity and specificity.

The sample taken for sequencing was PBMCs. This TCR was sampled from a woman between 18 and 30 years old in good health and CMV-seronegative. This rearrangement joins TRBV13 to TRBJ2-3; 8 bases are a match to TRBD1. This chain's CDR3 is CASSFDRGVQDTQYF. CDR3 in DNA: TGTGCCAGCAGCTTCGACAGGGGCGTGCAAGATACGCAGTATTTT. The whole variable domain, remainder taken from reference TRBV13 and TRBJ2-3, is AAGVIQSPRHLIKEKRETATLKCYPIPRHDTVYWYQQGPGQDPQFLISFYEKMQSDKGSIPDRFSAQQFSDYHSELNMSSLELGDSALYFCASSFDRGVQDTQYFGPGTRLTVL.